This T cell receptor beta chain appears in the sequencing data of a study of shared clonotypes between healthy human individuals. On the study more broadly: Per donor, CD8 memory used one plate, CD8 naive used two, CD4 memory used three and CD4 naive used three. General study findings and limits: Blood alone was sampled, and tissue repertoires likely differ.

CD45RO negativity and positive selection for CCR7 defined naive CD8 cells, a population that excluded terminally differentiated effector memory CD45RA+ cells. The germline V and J ends were trimmed by 5 bases and 7 bases, with 14 bases remaining between them. The CDR3 length is 14 residues. The germline V gene encodes CDR1 SGHAT and CDR2 FQNNGV. Notes on this clone: Its antigen remains unknown.

Assay used: immunoSEQ multiplex PCR; TCRdb lists only in-frame clones, some missing. Found here are about 800,000 clones, around 96% of them singletons; the top ten hold under 0.25%. The sequencing input was naive CD8+ T cells sorted from blood. The sequence came from a man aged 25-45 years in good health. The chain is built from TRBV11-2 and TRBJ1-4; a possible D gene is TRBD1 (6 bases). CDR3 region: CASSLGQNGEKLFF. CDR3 coding DNA: TGTGCCAGCAGCCTCGGACAGAACGGTGAAAAACTGTTTTTT.